These 15 T cell receptor beta chains came from one sample sequenced in a study of OX40 agonist ivuxolimab in advanced cancers. The repertoire was sequenced with immunoSEQ multiplex PCR; TCRdb's copy has only in-frame clones and lacks some. The sample yields over 15,000 clones, 60% to 85% seen once. The sample here was CD4+ or CD8+ T cells sorted from blood, taken in a trial of the OX40 agonist ivuxolimab. Receptor source: an adult with an advanced solid tumor such as melanoma, head and neck, liver or kidney cancer.

The chain combines TRBV29-1 with TRBJ2-7; 9 bases are a match to TRBD2. Germline V gene sequence: CDR1 SQVTM, CDR2 ANQGSEA. The CDR3 contains 14 residues. J was trimmed by 4 bases and V by 6 bases; bases with no gene match: 10. The CDR3 here is CSVQGSGSLYEQYF. In DNA, the CDR3 is TGCAGCGTCCAGGGTAGCGGGAGTCTTTACGAGCAGTACTTC.

This rearrangement joins TRBV27 to TRBJ2-7, with TRBD2 matching 7 bases. The CDR3 runs 14 residues. The trim removed 6 bases at V and 5 bases at J, leaving 10 bases unmatched. Germline-derived CDR1 and CDR2 are MNHEY and SMNVEV (reference sequence). CDR3 amino acids: CASRRRESPHEQYF. The CDR3 region has the DNA TGTGCCAGCAGGCGGCGGGAGAGTCCCCACGAGCAGTACTTC.

The chain links TRBV27 to TRBJ1-2; 10 nucleotides align to TRBD1. The CDR3 sequence is 14 residues long. CDR1 and CDR2 from the germline V gene are MNHEY and SMNVEV (reference sequence). Unmatched junction bases numbered 4, after V lost 5 bases and J lost 4 bases. The CDR3 bases are TGTGCCAGCAGTGGGGGACAGGGGATCTATGGCTACACCTTC. It is translated as CASSGGQGIYGYTF.

The chain is built from TRBV28 and TRBJ2-1, with 8 bases that match TRBD2. Germline CDR1 is MDHEN and CDR2 is SYDVKM. Trimming took 4 bases from V and 0 from J; bases not matched to a gene: 8. The CDR3 length is 17 residues. The CDR3 here is CASSSRWREVSYNEQFF. The CDR3 nucleotides read TGTGCCAGCAGTTCGCGATGGCGGGAGGTCTCCTACAATGAGCAGTTCTTC.

V and J are TRBV7-9 and TRBJ2-7; 9 positions match TRBD1. This CDR3 spans 14 amino acids. Germline assignment: CDR1 SEHNR and CDR2 FQNEAQ (reference sequence). V shed 7 bases, J shed 6 bases, and the junction held 10 bases outside the gene matches. CDR3 sequence (DNA): TGTGCCAGCACCCACCCCGGGACAGGGCGCGAGCAGTACTTC. This sequence encodes CASTHPGTGREQYF.

This chain joins TRBV19 and TRBJ1-5, with D tentatively TRBD1 (5 bases). The germline CDR1 and CDR2 sequences are LNHDA and SQIVND (reference sequence). The CDR3 runs 16 residues. V gave up 5 bases and J gave up 0 bases, with 14 bases separating them. The CDR3 is CASSGRRTNSNQPQHF. The CDR3 nucleotides read TGTGCCAGTAGTGGGAGACGGACAAATAGCAATCAGCCCCAGCATTTT.

Judged by abundance, this clone is large (0.1 to 1%). In DNA form, the CDR3 reads TGTGCCAGCAGCTTCATCGCTGGCGAAGGGGATGAAAAACTGTTTTTT. Its protein product is CASSFIAGEGDEKLFF. The V and J genes are TRBV7-2 and TRBJ1-4; tentative D call: TRBD1 (5 bases). From germline, CDR1 is SGHTA and CDR2 FQGNSA. CDR3 length: 16 amino acids. The germline V and J ends were trimmed by 3 bases and 6 bases, with 17 bases remaining between them.

The chain joins TRBV6-1 to TRBJ2-2; TRBD1 aligns across 7 bases. Losses at the gene ends were 4 bases for V and 7 bases for J; bases not matched to a gene: 12. Germline loops: CDR1 MNHNS, CDR2 SASEGT. The CDR3 is 16 residues long. CDR3 amino acids: CASSVFNRGPGGELFF. The DNA of the CDR3 is TGTGCCAGCAGTGTCTTTAATAGGGGGCCGGGCGGGGAGCTGTTTTTT.

The rearrangement links TRBV6-5 to TRBJ2-3; D unresolved. Between the trimmed V and J ends, which lost 6 bases and 8 bases, there was a span of 9 bases. Germline V lookup: CDR1 MNHEY, CDR2 SVGAGI. This CDR3 has 11 residues. CDR3 loop: CASRQSRTQYF. CDR3 sequence (DNA): TGTGCCAGCAGACAAAGCCGTACGCAGTATTTT.

This clone was seen only a few times. This chain uses TRBV9 with TRBJ1-2; 7 nucleotides align to TRBD1. Germline V gene lookup returns CDR1 SGDLS and CDR2 YYNGEE. Trimming removed 4 bases from V and 6 bases from J; junction bases left unmatched: 9. The CDR3 is made up of 14 amino acids. The CDR3 nucleotides are TGTGCCAGCAGCACAAAGACAGGGCGCGATGGCTACACCTTC. This gives the protein CASSTKTGRDGYTF. Full variable domain (outside the CDR3, taken from reference TRBV9 and TRBJ1-2): DSGVTQTPKHLITATGQRVTLRCSPRSGDLSVYWYQQSLDQGLQFLIQYYNGEERAKGNILERFSAQQFPDLHSELNLSSLELGDSALYFCASSTKTGRDGYTFGSGTRLTVV.

V and J are TRBV11-2 and TRBJ2-7; D may be TRBD1 (5 bases). This CDR3 is 14 amino acids long. V lost 2 bases and J lost 3, with 11 bases in between. CDR1 is SGHAT, CDR2 FQNNGV, per germline. The CDR3 loop reads CASSLQDTNYEQYF. The CDR3 region has the DNA TGTGCCAGCAGCTTACAGGACACGAACTACGAGCAGTACTTC. The whole variable domain, remainder taken from reference TRBV11-2 and TRBJ2-7, is EAGVAQSPRYKIIEKRQSVAFWCNPISGHATLYWYQQILGQGPKLLIQFQNNGVVDDSQLPKDRFSAERLKGVDSTLKIQPAKLEDSAVYLCASSLQDTNYEQYFGPGTRLTVT.

The chain has TRBV7-6 and TRBJ2-7; D is uncertain. There are 13 residues in the CDR3. V lost 5 bases to trimming and J lost 2 bases, with 10 bases between them. In germline, CDR1 is SGHVS, CDR2 FNYEAQ. DNA of the CDR3: TGTGCCAGCAGCCCCCGATACCCCTACGAGCAGTACTTC. Translated, it gives CASSPRYPYEQYF.

This chain links TRBV5-6 with TRBJ2-7; D call uncertain. CDR3 length: 14 residues. Germline V lookup: CDR1 SGHDT, CDR2 YYEEEE. Trimming took off 0 bases at V and 2 bases at J, with 9 bases between the two ends. CDR3 in amino acids: CASSLGAGAYEQYF. The CDR3 DNA reads TGTGCCAGCAGCTTGGGGGCAGGCGCCTACGAGCAGTACTTC.

The sample holds one count of this clone. CDR3 bases: TGTGCCAGCAGTTTTTTATCAGGGCTCGACTACGAGCAGTACTTC. As protein: CASSFLSGLDYEQYF. The V and J genes are TRBV27 and TRBJ2-7; possibly TRBD1 for D (5 bases). This CDR3 has 15 residues. V lost 3 bases, J lost 3 bases, and 15 bases lay in between. CDR1 is MNHEY and CDR2 is SMNVEV in the germline V gene (reference sequence).

J is TRBJ1-6 and V is TRBV27, with D possibly being TRBD1 (5 bases). CDR1 is MNHEY and CDR2 is SMNVEV in the germline V gene (reference sequence). V was shortened by 1 base and J by 7 bases, with 20 bases between the two germline ends. CDR3 length: 18 amino acids. The CDR3 region is CASSLLVAGTLWNSPLHF. CDR3 DNA: TGTGCCAGCAGTTTATTAGTTGCGGGGACTTTGTGGAATTCACCCCTCCACTTT.